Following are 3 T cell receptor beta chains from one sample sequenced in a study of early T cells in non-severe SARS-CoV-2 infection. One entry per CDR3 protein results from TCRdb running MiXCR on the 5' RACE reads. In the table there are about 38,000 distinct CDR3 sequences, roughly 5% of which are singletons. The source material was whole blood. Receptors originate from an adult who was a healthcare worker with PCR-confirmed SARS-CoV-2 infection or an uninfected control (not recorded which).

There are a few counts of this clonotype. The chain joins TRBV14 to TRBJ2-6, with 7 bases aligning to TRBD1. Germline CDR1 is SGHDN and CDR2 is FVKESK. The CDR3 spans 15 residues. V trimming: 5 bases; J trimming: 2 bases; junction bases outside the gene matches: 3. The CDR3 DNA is TGTGCCAGCAGCATAGGGGGCACTGGGGCCAACGTCCTGACTTTC. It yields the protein CASSIGGTGANVLTF.

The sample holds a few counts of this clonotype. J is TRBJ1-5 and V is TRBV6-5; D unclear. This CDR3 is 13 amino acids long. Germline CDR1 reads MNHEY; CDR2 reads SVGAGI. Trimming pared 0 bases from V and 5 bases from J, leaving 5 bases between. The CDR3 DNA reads TGTGCCAGCAGTTACTCGCGAGATCAGCCCCAGCATTTT. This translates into CASSYSRDQPQHF.

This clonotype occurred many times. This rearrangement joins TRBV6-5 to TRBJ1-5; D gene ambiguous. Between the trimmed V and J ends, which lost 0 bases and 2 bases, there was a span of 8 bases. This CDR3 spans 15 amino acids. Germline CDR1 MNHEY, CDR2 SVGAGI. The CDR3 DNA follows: TGTGCCAGCAGTTACTCACGATCGGGCAATCAGCCCCAGCATTTT. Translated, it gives CASSYSRSGNQPQHF.